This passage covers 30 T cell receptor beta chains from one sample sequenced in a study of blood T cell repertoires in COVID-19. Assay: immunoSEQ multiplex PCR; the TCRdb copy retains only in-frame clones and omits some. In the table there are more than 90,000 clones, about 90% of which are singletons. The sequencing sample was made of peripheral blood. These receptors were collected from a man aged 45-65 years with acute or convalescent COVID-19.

The chain's CDR3 is CASSSPGLAGVETQYF. The CDR3 DNA reads as TGTGCCAGCAGTTCCCCGGGACTAGCGGGGGTGGAGACCCAGTACTTC. The chain couples TRBV6-6 to TRBJ2-5, with 14 bases fitting TRBD2. Germline CDR1 reads MNHNY; CDR2 reads SVGAGI (reference sequence). The CDR3 is 16 amino acids. V was clipped by 4 bases and J by 5 bases; unmatched bases: 6.

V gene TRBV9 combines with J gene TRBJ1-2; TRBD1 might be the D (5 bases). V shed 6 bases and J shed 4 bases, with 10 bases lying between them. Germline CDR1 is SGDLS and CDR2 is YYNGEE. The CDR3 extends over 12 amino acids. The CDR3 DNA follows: TGTGCCAGCACCGGTAGGGGCTATGGCTACACCTTC. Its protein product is CASTGRGYGYTF. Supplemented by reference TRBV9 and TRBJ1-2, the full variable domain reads DSGVTQTPKHLITATGQRVTLRCSPRSGDLSVYWYQQSLDQGLQFLIQYYNGEERAKGNILERFSAQQFPDLHSELNLSSLELGDSALYFCASTGRGYGYTFGSGTRLTVV.

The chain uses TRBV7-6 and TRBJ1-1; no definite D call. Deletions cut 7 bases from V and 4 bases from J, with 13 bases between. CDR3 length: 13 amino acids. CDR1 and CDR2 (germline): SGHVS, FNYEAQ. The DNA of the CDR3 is TGTGCCAGCACGGCAGGCCTTGGCACTGAAGCTTTCTTT. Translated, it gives CASTAGLGTEAFF.

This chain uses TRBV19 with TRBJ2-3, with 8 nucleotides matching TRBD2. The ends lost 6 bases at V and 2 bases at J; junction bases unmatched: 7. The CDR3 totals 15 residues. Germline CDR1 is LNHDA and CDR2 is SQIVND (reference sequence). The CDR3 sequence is CASSLLAALTDTQYF. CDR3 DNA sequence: TGTGCCAGTAGCTTACTAGCGGCCCTCACAGATACGCAGTATTTT.

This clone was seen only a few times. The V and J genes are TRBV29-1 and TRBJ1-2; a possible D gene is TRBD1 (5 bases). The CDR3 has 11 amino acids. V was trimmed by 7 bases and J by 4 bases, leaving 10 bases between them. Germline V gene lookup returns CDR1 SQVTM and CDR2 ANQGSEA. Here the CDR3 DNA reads TGCAGCGGCACAGGAGTCTATGGCTACACCTTC. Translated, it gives CSGTGVYGYTF.

The CDR3 sequence is CASSQRERGDEQFF. In nucleotides, the CDR3 is TGCGCCAGCAGCCAACGCGAAAGGGGCGATGAGCAGTTCTTC. The chain is built from TRBV4-1 and TRBJ2-1; D perhaps matches TRBD1 (5 bases). Trimming removed 2 bases from V and 8 bases from J, with 13 bases in between. Germline V CDR1 and CDR2: MGHRA, YSYEKL. The CDR3 has 14 residues.

The CDR3 DNA is TGTGCCAGCACCTGGGGAGGCAGTAGCAATCAGCCCCAGCATTTT. Its translation: CASTWGGSSNQPQHF. V gene TRBV2 combines with J gene TRBJ1-5; D is ambiguous. The CDR3 runs to 15 residues. Germline loops: CDR1 SNHLY, CDR2 FYNNEI. The V gene lost 7 bases and the J gene lost 0 bases, with 13 bases spanning the gap.

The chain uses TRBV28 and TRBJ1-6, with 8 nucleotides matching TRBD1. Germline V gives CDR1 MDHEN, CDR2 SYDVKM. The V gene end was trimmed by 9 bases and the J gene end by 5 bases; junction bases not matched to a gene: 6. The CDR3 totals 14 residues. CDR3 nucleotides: TGTGCCAGTGGGACAGGAATTAATAATTCACCCCTCCACTTT. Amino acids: CASGTGINNSPLHF.

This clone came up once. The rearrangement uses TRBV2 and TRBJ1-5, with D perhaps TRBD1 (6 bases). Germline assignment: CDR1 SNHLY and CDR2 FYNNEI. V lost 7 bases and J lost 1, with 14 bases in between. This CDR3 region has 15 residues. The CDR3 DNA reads TGTGCCAGCAATGCGGCTCAGGGGAGCAATCAGCCCCAGCATTTT. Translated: CASNAAQGSNQPQHF.

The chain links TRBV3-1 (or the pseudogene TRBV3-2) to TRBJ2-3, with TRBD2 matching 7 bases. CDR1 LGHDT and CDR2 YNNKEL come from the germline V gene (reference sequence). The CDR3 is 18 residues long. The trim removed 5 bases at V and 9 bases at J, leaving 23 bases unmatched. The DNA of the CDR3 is TGTGCCAGCAGCAACTCCGTCCTTACAGTCGGAGGGAGGGAGACGCAGTATTTT. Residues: CASSNSVLTVGGRETQYF.

The CDR3 here is CASSLLSGPGLNTEAFF. The CDR3, as DNA: TGCGCCAGCAGCTTGTTGTCAGGCCCCGGATTGAACACTGAAGCTTTCTTT. The chain combines TRBV5-1 with TRBJ1-1; D remains unclear. V lost 1 base and J 0 bases, leaving 16 bases between the germline ends. CDR1 and CDR2 from the germline V gene are SGHRS and YFSETQ. The length of the CDR3 is 17 residues. Full variable domain (remainder filled in from reference TRBV5-1 and TRBJ1-1): KAGVTQTPRYLIKTRGQQVTLSCSPISGHRSVSWYQQTPGQGLQFLFEYFSETQRNKGNFPGRFSGRQFSNSRSEMNVSTLELGDSALYLCASSLLSGPGLNTEAFFGQGTRLTVV.

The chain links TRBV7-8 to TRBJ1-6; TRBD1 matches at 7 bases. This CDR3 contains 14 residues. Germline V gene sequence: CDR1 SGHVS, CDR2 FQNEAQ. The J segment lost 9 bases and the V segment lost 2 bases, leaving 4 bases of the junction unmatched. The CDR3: CASSLRQGVSPLHF. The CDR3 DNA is TGTGCCAGCAGCTTAAGACAGGGAGTTTCACCCCTCCACTTT. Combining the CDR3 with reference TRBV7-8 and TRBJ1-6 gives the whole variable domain GAGVSQSPRYKVAKRGQDVALRCDPISGHVSLFWYQQALGQGPEFLTYFQNEAQLDKSGLPSDRFFAERPEGSVSTLKIQRTQQEDSAVYLCASSLRQGVSPLHFGNGTRLTVT.

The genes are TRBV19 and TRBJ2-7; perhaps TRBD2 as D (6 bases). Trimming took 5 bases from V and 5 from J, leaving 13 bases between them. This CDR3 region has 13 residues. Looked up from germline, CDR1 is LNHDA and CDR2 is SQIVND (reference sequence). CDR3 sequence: CASSGAGRHEQYF. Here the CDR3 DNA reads TGTGCCAGTAGTGGGGCAGGGAGGCACGAGCAGTACTTC.

The CDR3 protein is CASSIGPQLSNQPQHF. The CDR3 DNA sequence: TGTGCCAGTAGTATAGGTCCACAGCTTAGCAATCAGCCCCAGCATTTT. V usage is TRBV19 and J usage is TRBJ1-5; the D is unclear. Germline CDR1 and CDR2: LNHDA and SQIVND (reference sequence). This CDR3 has 16 amino acids. Trimming stripped 1 base from V and 0 bases from J, with 10 bases between.

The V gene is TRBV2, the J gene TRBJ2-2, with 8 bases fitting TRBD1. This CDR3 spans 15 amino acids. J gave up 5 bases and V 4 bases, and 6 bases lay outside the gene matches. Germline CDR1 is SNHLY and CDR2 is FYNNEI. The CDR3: CASSGQGALTGELFF. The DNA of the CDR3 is TGTGCCAGCAGTGGCCAGGGGGCTCTAACCGGGGAGCTGTTTTTT.

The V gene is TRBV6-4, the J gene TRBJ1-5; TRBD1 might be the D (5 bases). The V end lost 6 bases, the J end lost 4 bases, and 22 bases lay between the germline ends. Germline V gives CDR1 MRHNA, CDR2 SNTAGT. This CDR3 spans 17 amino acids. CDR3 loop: CASRTGVLHGRNQPQHF. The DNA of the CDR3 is TGTGCCAGCAGGACGGGGGTTCTGCACGGAAGAAATCAGCCCCAGCATTTT.

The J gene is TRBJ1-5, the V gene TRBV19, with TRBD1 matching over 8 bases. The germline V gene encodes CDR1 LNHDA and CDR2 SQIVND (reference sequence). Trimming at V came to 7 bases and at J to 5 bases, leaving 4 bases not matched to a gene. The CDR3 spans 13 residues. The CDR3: CASTDRGDQPQHF. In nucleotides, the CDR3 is TGTGCCAGTACCGACAGGGGAGATCAGCCCCAGCATTTT.

CDR3: CASSEDYRGTEAFF. Here the CDR3 DNA reads TGTGCCAGCAGTGAAGACTACAGGGGGACTGAAGCTTTCTTT. The J gene is TRBJ1-1, the V gene TRBV6-1; 8 nucleotides match TRBD1. The CDR3 extends over 14 amino acids. Unmatched junction bases numbered 3, after V lost 1 base and J lost 5 bases. The germline gives CDR1 MNHNS, CDR2 SASEGT.

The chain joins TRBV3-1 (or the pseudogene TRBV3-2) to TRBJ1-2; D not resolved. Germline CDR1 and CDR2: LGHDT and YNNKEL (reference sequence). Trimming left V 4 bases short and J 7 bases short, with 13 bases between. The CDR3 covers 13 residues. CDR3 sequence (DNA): TGTGCCAGCAGCCTTAGGACTGGCTTTGGCTACACCTTC. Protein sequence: CASSLRTGFGYTF.

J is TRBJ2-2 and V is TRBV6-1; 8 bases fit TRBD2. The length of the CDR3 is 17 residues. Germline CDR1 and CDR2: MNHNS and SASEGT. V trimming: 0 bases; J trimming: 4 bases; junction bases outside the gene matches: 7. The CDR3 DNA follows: TGTGCCAGCAGTGAAGCATCGGGGGGGTTTTTCACCGGGGAGCTGTTTTTT. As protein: CASSEASGGFFTGELFF.

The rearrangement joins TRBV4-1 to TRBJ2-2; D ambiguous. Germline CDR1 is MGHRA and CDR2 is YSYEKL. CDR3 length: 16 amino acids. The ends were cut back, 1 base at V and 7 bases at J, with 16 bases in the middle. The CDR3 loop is CASSQVGKLSGGELFF. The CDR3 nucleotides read TGCGCCAGCAGCCAAGTAGGTAAACTAAGTGGCGGGGAGCTGTTTTTT.

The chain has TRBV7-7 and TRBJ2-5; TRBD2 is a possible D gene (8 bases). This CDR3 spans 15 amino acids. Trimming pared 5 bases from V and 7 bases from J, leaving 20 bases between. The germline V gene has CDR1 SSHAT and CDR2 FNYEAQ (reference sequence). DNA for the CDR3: TGTGCCAGCAGCCAGGGGGGTAGCGGGGCTGTGACCCAGTACTTC. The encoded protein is CASSQGGSGAVTQYF.

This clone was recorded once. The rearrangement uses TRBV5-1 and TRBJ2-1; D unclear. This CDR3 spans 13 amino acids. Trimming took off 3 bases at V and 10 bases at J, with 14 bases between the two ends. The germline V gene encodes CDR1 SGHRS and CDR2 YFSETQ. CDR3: CASSSHVGREQFF. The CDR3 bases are TGCGCCAGCAGCTCTCATGTGGGCAGGGAGCAGTTCTTC.

The CDR3 sequence is CASSLGSGYTF. In nucleotides, the CDR3 is TGTGCCAGCAGCCTAGGCAGTGGCTACACCTTC. J is TRBJ1-2 and V is TRBV7-9, with unresolved D. Germline CDR1 and CDR2: SEHNR and FQNEAQ (reference sequence). This CDR3 has 11 residues. V was clipped by 5 bases and J by 7 bases, with 8 bases between them. The full variable domain, its missing parts supplied by reference TRBV7-9 and TRBJ1-2, is DTGVSQNPRHKITKRGQNVTFRCDPISEHNRLYWYRQTLGQGPEFLTYFQNEAQLEKSRLLSDRFSAERPKGSFSTLEIQRTEQGDSAMYLCASSLGSGYTFGSGTRLTVV.

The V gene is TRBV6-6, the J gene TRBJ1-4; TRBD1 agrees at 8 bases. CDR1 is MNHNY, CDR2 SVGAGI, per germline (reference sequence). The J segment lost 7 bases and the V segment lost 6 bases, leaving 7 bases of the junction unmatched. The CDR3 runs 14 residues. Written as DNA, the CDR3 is TGTGCCAGCAGATCAGGGGGCCCGGTTGAAAAACTGTTTTTT. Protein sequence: CASRSGGPVEKLFF.

This CDR3 is CASSYSGEEETQYF. In DNA, the CDR3 is TGTGCCAGCAGTTACTCCGGGGAGGAAGAGACCCAGTACTTC. The rearrangement links TRBV6-6 to TRBJ2-5, with D possibly TRBD2 on 6 matching bases. The CDR3 spans 14 residues. The ends were cut back, 0 bases at V and 3 bases at J, with 8 bases in the middle. The germline V gene has CDR1 MNHNY and CDR2 SVGAGI (reference sequence).

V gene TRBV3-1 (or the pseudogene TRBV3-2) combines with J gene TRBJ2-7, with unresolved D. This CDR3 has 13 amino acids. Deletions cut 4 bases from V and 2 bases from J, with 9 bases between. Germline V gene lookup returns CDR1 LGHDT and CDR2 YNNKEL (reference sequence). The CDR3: CASSLTDTYEQYF. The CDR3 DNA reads TGTGCCAGCAGCCTCACAGATACCTACGAGCAGTACTTC.

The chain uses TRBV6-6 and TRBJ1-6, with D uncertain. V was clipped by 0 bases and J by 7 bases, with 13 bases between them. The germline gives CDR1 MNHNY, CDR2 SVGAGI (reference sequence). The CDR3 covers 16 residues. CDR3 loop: CASSYSSPSVNSPLHF. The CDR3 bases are TGTGCCAGCAGTTACTCGTCCCCGAGTGTGAATTCACCCCTCCACTTT.

CDR3 sequence: CSVGLGGPTNTGELFF. The CDR3 DNA reads TGCAGCGTCGGTCTGGGGGGGCCGACGAACACCGGGGAGCTGTTTTTT. The rearrangement uses TRBV29-1 and TRBJ2-2; perhaps TRBD2 as D (7 bases). The CDR3 runs 16 residues. The V end was cut by 6 bases, the J end by 0 bases, with 17 bases between. Germline V gene data show CDR1 as SQVTM and CDR2 as ANQGSEA.

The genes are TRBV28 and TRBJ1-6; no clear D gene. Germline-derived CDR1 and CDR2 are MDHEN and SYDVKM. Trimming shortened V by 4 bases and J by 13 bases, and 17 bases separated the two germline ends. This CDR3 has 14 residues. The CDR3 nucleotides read TGTGCCAGCAGTTCCCGCTCCCTCCTAACGCCCCTCCACTTT. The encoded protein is CASSSRSLLTPLHF.